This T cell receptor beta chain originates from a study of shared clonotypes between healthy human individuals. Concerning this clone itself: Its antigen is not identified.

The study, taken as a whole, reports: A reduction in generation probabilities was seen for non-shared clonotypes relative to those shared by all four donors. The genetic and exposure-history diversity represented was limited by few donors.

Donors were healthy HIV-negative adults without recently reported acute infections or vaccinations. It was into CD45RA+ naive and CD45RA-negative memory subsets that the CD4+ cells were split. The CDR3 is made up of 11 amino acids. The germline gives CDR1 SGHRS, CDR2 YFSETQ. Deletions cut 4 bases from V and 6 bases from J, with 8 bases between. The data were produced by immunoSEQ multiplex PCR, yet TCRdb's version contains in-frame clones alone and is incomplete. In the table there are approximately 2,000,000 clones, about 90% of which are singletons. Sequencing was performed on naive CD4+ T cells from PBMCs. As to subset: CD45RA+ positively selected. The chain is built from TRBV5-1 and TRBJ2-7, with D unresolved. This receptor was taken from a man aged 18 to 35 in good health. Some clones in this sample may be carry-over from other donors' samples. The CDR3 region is CASSIGPEQYF. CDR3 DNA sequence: TGCGCCAGCAGCATTGGACCCGAGCAGTACTTC.